Below are 3 T cell receptor beta chains sequenced from a single sample in a study of T cell clonality in common variable immunodeficiency. Clones were sequenced by immunoSEQ multiplex PCR, and TCRdb holds only the in-frame ones, with some missing. This sample carries more than 35,000 clones, none of them present only once. Sequenced: peripheral blood mononuclear cells. These receptors all stem from a person between 18 and 75 years old in good health.

This clone has just a few counts. Given a far larger clone just one base away, this is likely a sequencing read error. This sample also contains other DNA sequences that code for the same CDR3. The DNA read from the CDR3 is TGTGCTAGCAGCTTAGCGGGGACAGCACAAGAGACC. Protein sequence: CASSLAGTAQET. Given in full, the CDR3 is CASSLAGTAQETQYF. This chain uses TRBV7-7 with TRBJ2-5; weak D call: TRBD2 (8 bases). The CDR3 goes on 3 residues after the read ends, and that part is filled in from the germline J gene. CDR1 SSHAT and CDR2 FNYEAQ come from the germline V gene (reference sequence). This CDR3 has 15 residues.

This clone was counted many times. The read gets to within 3 residues of the CDR3 end, and the germline J gene fills in the rest. The rearrangement links TRBV10-3 to TRBJ2-7; tentatively, D is TRBD2 (5 bases). Germline V gives CDR1 ENHRY, CDR2 SYGVKD. V was shortened by 4 bases and J by 3 bases, with 10 bases between the two germline ends. The CDR3 is 13 amino acids. CDR3 loop: CAISGSSSYEQYF. CDR3 bases read: TGTGCCATCAGTGGATCTAGCAGCTACGAG.

This clone has a count of ten or more. The read halts 3 residues ahead of the CDR3 end, with the missing end drawn from the germline J gene. J is TRBJ2-7 and V is TRBV19; 12 bases align to TRBD2. V shed 0 bases and J 5 bases; nucleotides not matched to a gene: 11. The CDR3 totals 18 residues. Germline V lookup: CDR1 LNHDA, CDR2 SQIVND (reference sequence). The CDR3 DNA, read in part, is TGTGCCAGTAGTATAGATCCCCTAGCGGGGGGGCCCCGGGACGAG. Encoded protein: CASSIDPLAGGPRDE. The whole CDR3 is CASSIDPLAGGPRDEQYF.